The clone carrying this T cell receptor beta chain was recorded a few times. As processed by the authors: Amplifying reference gene primers gave estimates of nucleated cell counts. Sequenced by immunoSEQ multiplex PCR; TCRdb stores in-frame clones only, minus some. V and J calls and clone size are as listed in that table; D and trimming were resolved from the DNA. The sample has 30,000 to 40,000 clones; about 92% are singletons. This sample is drawn from a study of blood T cell repertoires in COVID-19. At the level of the study: Acute and convalescent COVID-19 specimens originated in the United States, Italy and Spain.

There are 11 residues in the CDR3. Germline assignment: CDR1 MNHEY and CDR2 SVGEGT. V lost 4 bases, J lost 5 bases, and 5 bases lay in between. The clonotype comes from a male donor with active COVID-19. The sample was peripheral blood. The chain employs TRBV6-2 or TRBV6-3 and TRBJ1-1; D unresolved. CDR3 DNA: TGTGCCAGCAGTTCTAGGACTGAAGCTTTCTTT. It translates to CASSSRTEAFF.